This record looks at one TCR beta chain sequence and its context. This entry is derived from a study of blood T cell repertoires in COVID-19. The overall study: There were acute and convalescent COVID-19 samples, and they came from the United States, Italy and Spain.

The CDR3 is 14 amino acids. The junction had 9 bases not matched to a gene; V was cut back by 4 bases and J by 6 bases. Germline assignment: CDR1 KGHSH and CDR2 LQKENI. Under the authors' procedure: How many nucleated cells were present was estimated from reference gene primer amplification. Profiling relied on immunoSEQ multiplex PCR, and the TCRdb table lists in-frame clones only, not all of them. The DNA was the basis for D and trimming; V, J and clone size are from that table. The sample holds fewer than 300,000 clones, approximately 82% seen once. The participants were between roughly 18 and 100 years old and came from some 23 US areas. A COVID-19 case was met by exposed participants within 2 weeks before study entry.

This receptor was identified in a man aged 40-49 years who had been exposed to COVID-19. Sequenced input: PBMCs or T cells enriched from blood (not recorded which). The rearrangement uses TRBV18 and TRBJ2-7; 7 positions match TRBD1. The CDR3 sequence is CASSLRQGTSEQYF. DNA for the CDR3: TGTGCCAGCTCACTACGACAGGGAACGAGCGAGCAGTACTTC. The full variable domain, rest sourced from reference TRBV18 and TRBJ2-7, is NAGVMQNPRHLVRRRGQEARLRCSPMKGHSHVYWYRQLPEEGLKFMVYLQKENIIDESGMPKERFSAEFPKEGPSILRIQQVVRGDSAAYFCASSLRQGTSEQYFGPGTRLTVT.